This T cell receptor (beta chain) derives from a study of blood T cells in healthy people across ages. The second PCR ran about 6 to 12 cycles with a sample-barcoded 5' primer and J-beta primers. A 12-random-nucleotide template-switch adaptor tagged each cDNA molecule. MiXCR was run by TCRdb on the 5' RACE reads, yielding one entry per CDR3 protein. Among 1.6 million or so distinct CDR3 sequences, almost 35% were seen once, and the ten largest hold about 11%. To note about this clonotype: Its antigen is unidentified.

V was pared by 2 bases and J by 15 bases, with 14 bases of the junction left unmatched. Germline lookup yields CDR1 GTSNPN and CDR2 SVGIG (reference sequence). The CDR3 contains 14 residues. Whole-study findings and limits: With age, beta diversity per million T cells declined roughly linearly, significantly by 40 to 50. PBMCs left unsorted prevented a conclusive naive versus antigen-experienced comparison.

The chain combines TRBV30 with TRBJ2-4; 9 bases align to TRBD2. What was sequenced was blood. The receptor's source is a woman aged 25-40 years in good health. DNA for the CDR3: TGTGCCTGGAGTCAAGGGCTAGCGGGACTTGAACGGTACTTC. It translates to CAWSQGLAGLERYF.